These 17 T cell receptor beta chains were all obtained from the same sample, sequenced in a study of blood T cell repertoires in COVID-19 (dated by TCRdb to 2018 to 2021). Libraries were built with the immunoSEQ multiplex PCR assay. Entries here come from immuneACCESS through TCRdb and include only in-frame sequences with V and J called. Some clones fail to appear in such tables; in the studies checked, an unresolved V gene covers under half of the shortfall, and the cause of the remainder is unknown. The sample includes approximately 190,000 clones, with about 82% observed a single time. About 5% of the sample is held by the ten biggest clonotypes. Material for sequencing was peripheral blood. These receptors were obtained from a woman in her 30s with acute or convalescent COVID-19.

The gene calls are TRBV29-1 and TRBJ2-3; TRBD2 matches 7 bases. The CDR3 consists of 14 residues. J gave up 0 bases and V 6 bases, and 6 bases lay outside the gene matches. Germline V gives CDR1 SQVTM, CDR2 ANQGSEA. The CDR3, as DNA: TGCAGCGTCCAAACTAGCGTGAGCACAGATACGCAGTATTTT. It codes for CSVQTSVSTDTQYF.

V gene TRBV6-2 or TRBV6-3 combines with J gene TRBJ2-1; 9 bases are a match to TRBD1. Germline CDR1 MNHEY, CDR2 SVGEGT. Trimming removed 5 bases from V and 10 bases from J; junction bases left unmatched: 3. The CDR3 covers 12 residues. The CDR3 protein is CASSRDRVEQFF. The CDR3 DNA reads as TGTGCCAGCAGTAGGGACAGGGTCGAGCAGTTCTTC.

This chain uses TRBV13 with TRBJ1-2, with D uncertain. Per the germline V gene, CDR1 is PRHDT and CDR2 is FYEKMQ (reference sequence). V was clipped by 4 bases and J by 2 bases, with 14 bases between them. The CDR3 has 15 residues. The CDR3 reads CASSSPGSANYGYTF. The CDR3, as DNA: TGTGCCAGCAGCTCACCAGGCTCCGCCAACTATGGCTACACCTTC. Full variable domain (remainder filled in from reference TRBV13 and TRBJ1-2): AAGVIQSPRHLIKEKRETATLKCYPIPRHDTVYWYQQGPGQDPQFLISFYEKMQSDKGSIPDRFSAQQFSDYHSELNMSSLELGDSALYFCASSSPGSANYGYTFGSGTRLTVV.

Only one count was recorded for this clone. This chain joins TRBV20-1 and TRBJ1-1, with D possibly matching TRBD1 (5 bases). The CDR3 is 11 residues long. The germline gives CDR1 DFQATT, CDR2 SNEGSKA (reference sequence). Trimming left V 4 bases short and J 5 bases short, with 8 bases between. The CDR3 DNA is TGCAGTGCTATGGAGGGGACTGAAGCTTTCTTT. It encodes CSAMEGTEAFF.

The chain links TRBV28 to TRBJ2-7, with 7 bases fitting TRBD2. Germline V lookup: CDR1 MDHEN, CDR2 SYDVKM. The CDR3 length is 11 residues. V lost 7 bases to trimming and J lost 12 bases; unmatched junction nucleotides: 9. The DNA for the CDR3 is TGTGCCAGCACCTCGGATCTAGCGGCGTACTTC. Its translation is CASTSDLAAYF.

CDR3 sequence: CASSSLGLAGGFTDTQYF. In DNA, the CDR3 is TGTGCCAGCAGTTCTTTAGGACTAGCGGGAGGCTTCACAGATACGCAGTATTTT. V usage is TRBV5-6 and J usage is TRBJ2-3; 14 positions agree with TRBD2. Germline CDR1 reads SGHDT; CDR2 reads YYEEEE. The CDR3 totals 18 residues. With 5 bases clipped from V and 2 bases from J, the junction kept 10 bases outside the gene matches.

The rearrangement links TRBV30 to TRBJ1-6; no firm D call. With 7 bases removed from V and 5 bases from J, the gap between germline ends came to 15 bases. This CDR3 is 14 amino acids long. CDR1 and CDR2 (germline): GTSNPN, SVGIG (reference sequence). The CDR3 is CALRAGGNNSPLHF. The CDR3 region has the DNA TGTGCCTTAAGAGCAGGAGGAAATAATTCACCCCTCCACTTT.

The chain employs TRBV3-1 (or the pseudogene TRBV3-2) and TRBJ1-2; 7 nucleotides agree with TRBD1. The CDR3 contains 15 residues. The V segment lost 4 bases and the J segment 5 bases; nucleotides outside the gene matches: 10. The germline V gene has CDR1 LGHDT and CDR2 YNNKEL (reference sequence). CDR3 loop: CASSRRTGRGYGYTF. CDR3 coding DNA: TGTGCCAGCAGCCGAAGGACTGGCAGGGGGTATGGCTACACCTTC.

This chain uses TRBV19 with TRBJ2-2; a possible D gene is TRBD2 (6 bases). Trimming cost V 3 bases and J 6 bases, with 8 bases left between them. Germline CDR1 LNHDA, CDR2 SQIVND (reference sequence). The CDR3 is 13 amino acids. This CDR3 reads CASSITGAGELFF. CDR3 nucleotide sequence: TGTGCCAGTAGTATTACGGGGGCCGGGGAGCTGTTTTTT.

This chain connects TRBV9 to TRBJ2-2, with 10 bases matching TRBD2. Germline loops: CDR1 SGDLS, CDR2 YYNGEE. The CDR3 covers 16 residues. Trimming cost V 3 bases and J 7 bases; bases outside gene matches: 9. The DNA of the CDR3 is TGTGCCAGCAGCGCGGGACTAGCGCTCGGGGGCGGGGAGCTGTTTTTT. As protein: CASSAGLALGGGELFF.

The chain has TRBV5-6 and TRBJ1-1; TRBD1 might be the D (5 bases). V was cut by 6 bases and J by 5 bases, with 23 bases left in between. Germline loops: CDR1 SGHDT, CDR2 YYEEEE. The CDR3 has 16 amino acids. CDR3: CASNPFYGAGGTEAFF. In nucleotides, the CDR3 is TGTGCCAGCAACCCCTTCTACGGGGCCGGGGGGACTGAAGCTTTCTTT.

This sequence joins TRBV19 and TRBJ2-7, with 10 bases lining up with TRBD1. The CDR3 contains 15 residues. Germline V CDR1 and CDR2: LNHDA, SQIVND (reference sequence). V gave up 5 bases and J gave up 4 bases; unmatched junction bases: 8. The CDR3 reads CASSFGTGDHYEQYF. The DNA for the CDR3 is TGTGCCAGTAGTTTCGGGACAGGGGACCATTACGAGCAGTACTTC.

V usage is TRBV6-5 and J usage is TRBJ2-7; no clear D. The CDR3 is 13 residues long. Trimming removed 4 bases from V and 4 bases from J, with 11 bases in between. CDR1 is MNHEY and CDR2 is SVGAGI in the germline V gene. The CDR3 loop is CASSSLGWYEQYF. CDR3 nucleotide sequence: TGTGCCAGCAGTTCCCTCGGTTGGTACGAGCAGTACTTC.

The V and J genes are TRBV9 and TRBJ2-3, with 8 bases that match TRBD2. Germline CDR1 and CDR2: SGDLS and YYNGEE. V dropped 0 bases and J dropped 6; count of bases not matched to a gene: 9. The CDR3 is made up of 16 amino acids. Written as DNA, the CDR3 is TGTGCCAGCAGCGTAGCCGGGGGGGACCTCAGCGATACGCAGTATTTT. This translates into CASSVAGGDLSDTQYF.

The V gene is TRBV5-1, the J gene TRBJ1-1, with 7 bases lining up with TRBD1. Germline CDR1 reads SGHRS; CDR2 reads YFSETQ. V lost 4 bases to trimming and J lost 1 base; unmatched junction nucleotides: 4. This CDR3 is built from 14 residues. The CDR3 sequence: CASSPDRPNTEAFF. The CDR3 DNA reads TGCGCCAGCAGCCCGGACAGGCCGAACACTGAAGCTTTCTTT.

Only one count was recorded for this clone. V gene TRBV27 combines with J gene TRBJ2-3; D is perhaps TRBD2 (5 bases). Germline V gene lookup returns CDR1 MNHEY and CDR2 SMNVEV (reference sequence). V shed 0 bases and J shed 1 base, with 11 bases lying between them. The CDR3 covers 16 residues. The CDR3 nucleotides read TGTGCCAGCAGTTTATCGGTGGGAGAACGCACAGATACGCAGTATTTT. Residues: CASSLSVGERTDTQYF.

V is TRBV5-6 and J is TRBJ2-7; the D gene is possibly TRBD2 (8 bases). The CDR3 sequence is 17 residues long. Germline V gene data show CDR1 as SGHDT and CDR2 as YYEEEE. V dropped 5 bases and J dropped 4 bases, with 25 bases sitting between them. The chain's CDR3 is CASSQSGGPTGRYEQYF. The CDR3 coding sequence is TGTGCCAGCAGTCAGTCGGGGGGGCCGACAGGGCGGTACGAGCAGTACTTC.